Each of the 8 T cell receptor beta chains below was sequenced from the same sample in a study of cytomegalovirus exposure and HLA in healthy donors. PCR amplification relied on 60 Vbeta primers (plus 13 Jbeta primers). TCRdb keeps only in-frame clones here, not all; method: immunoSEQ multiplex PCR. The sample records tens of thousands of clones, around 76% being singletons. The sequenced sample was PBMCs. These TCRs come from a man aged 35 to 55 in good health and CMV-seronegative.

The chain combines TRBV2 with TRBJ1-2, with a tentative D call TRBD1 (5 bases). Germline CDR1 is SNHLY and CDR2 is FYNNEI. The CDR3 length is 16 residues. The germline V and J ends were trimmed by 4 bases and 5 bases, with 20 bases remaining between them. CDR3 region: CASSAQPNGGEYGYTF. The CDR3 DNA sequence: TGTGCCAGCAGTGCGCAGCCTAACGGGGGTGAATATGGCTACACCTTC.

This chain links TRBV10-1 with TRBJ2-5; D is possibly TRBD2 (5 bases). This CDR3 region has 13 residues. Germline CDR1 is WNHNN and CDR2 is SYGVQD (reference sequence). V shed 4 bases and J shed 2 bases, with 8 bases lying between them. CDR3 sequence (DNA): TGCGCCAGCAGTGTACGGACTCAAGAGACCCAGTACTTC. This sequence encodes CASSVRTQETQYF.

The chain has TRBV6-1 and TRBJ1-4; D is uncertain. The germline V gene encodes CDR1 MNHNS and CDR2 SASEGT. The CDR3 spans 13 residues. Trimming took off 8 bases at V and 12 bases at J, with 19 bases between the two ends. In DNA, the CDR3 is TGTGCCAGCGGTTGGATCGAGCATCGGGAACTGTTTTTT. Amino acids: CASGWIEHRELFF.

J is TRBJ2-7 and V is TRBV2, with D maybe TRBD1 (5 bases). The germline CDR1 and CDR2 sequences are SNHLY and FYNNEI. The CDR3 totals 14 residues. The germline V and J ends were trimmed by 6 bases and 1 base, with 13 bases remaining between them. The CDR3 region is CASRVDRFSYEQYF. The CDR3 region has the DNA TGTGCCAGCAGGGTCGACAGATTTTCCTACGAGCAGTACTTC.

The V and J genes are TRBV4-2 and TRBJ2-3; 9 bases agree with TRBD2. The V and J ends lost 4 bases and 0 bases, in that order; junction bases with no gene match: 5. Germline CDR1 and CDR2: LGHNA and YNFKEQ. The CDR3 extends over 16 amino acids. The CDR3: CASSLRTSGSTDTQYF. The CDR3, as DNA: TGTGCCAGCAGCCTGCGTACTAGCGGGAGCACAGATACGCAGTATTTT.

This chain joins TRBV28 and TRBJ1-3, with TRBD1 identical over 7 bases. The CDR3 runs to 15 residues. The V and J ends lost 6 bases and 4 bases, in that order; junction bases with no gene match: 9. The germline V gene has CDR1 MDHEN and CDR2 SYDVKM. The CDR3: CASSWGTGVGNTIYF. The CDR3, as DNA: TGTGCCAGCAGCTGGGGTACAGGGGTGGGAAACACCATATATTTT.

A word on this clone: An end of the junction does not agree with germline; a read error may underlie this. The rearrangement uses TRBV7-9 and TRBJ1-1; D is perhaps TRBD1 (6 bases). Germline V gene data show CDR1 as SEHNR and CDR2 as FQNEAQ (reference sequence). The length of the CDR3 is 15 residues. The CDR3 DNA sequence: TGTTCCAGCAGCACCCCAAAGGGGGTGAACACTGAAGCTTTCTTT. It codes for CSSSTPKGVNTEAFF. Drawing the rest from reference TRBV7-9 and TRBJ1-1, the complete variable domain is DTGVSQNPRHKITKRGQNVTFRCDPISEHNRLYWYRQTLGQGPEFLTYFQNEAQLEKSRLLSDRFSAERPKGSFSTLEIQRTEQGDSAMYLCSSSTPKGVNTEAFFGQGTRLTVV.

Worth noting for this clone: Mismatch with germline at one junction end may stem from a read error. Different DNA sequences within this sample yield the same CDR3. V and J are TRBV6-1 and TRBJ2-3; weak D call: TRBD2 (7 bases). This CDR3 region has 14 residues. CDR1 is MNHNS, CDR2 SASEGT, per germline. The CDR3 is CASSLRGGGDTQYF. CDR3 DNA: TGTGCCAGCAGTCTTCGGGGAGGGGGAGATACACAGTATTTT.